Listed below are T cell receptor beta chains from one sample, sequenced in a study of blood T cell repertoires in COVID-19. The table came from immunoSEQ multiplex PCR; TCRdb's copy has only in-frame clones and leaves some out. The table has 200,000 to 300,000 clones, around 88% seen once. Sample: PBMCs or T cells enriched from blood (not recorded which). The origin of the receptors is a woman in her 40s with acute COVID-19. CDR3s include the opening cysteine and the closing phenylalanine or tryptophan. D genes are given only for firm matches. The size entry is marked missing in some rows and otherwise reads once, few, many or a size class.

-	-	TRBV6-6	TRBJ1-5	CASSYSGLRGNQPQHF	TGTGCCAGCAGTTACTCCGGGCTGAGGGGCAATCAGCCCCAGCATTTT
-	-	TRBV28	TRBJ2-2	CATGLVQNTGELFF	TGTGCCACGGGGTTGGTCCAGAACACCGGGGAGCTGTTTTTT
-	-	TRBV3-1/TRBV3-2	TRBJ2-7	CASSQKGGYEQYF	TGTGCCAGCAGCCAAAAGGGAGGCTACGAGCAGTACTTC
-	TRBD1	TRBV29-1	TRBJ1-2	CSVEGQVDTF	TGCAGCGTTGAGGGACAGGTCGACACCTTC
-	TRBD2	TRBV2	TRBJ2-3	CASKAGGYADTQYF	TGTGCCAGCAAGGCGGGAGGGTACGCAGATACGCAGTATTTT
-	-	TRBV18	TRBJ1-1	CASSLSGTPAFF	TGTGCCAGCTCACTTTCCGGGACACCAGCTTTCTTT
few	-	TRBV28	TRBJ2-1	CASSPQRRSYNEQFF	TGTGCCAGCAGCCCACAACGAAGGAGCTACAATGAGCAGTTCTTC
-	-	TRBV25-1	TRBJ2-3	CASHDDRGGTDTQYF	TGTGCCAGCCATGACGACAGGGGAGGGACAGATACGCAGTATTTT
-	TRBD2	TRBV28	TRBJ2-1	CASSLISAGVNEQFF	TGTGCCAGCAGTTTAATTAGCGCGGGGGTAAATGAGCAGTTCTTC
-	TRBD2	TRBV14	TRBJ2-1	CASSQLGLAGGNEQFF	TGTGCCAGCAGCCAGTTGGGACTAGCGGGAGGCAATGAGCAGTTCTTC
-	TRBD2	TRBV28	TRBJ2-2	CASSAFIAGGGELFF	TGTGCCAGCAGTGCGTTCATAGCGGGAGGCGGGGAGCTGTTTTTT
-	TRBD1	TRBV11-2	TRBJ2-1	CASSLLWTGSYNEQFF	TGTGCCAGCAGCTTACTCTGGACAGGGTCCTACAATGAGCAGTTCTTC
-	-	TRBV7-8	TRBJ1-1	CASSFSGFMNTEAFF	TGTGCCAGCAGCTTTTCAGGCTTCATGAACACTGAAGCTTTCTTT
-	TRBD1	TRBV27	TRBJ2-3	CASSSRTGPPDTQYF	TGTGCCAGCAGTTCCCGGACAGGGCCGCCAGATACGCAGTATTTT
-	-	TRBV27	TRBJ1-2	CASSFRDSGPGYTF	TGTGCCAGCAGTTTTCGGGACTCTGGTCCTGGCTACACCTTC
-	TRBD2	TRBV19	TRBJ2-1	CASTQETHRLAGGLNEQFF	TGTGCCAGTACCCAAGAGACCCATCGACTAGCGGGAGGGCTTAATGAGCAGTTCTTC
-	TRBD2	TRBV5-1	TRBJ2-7	CASSYYSGDGGEQYF	TGCGCCAGCAGCTACTATAGCGGGGACGGAGGCGAGCAGTACTTC
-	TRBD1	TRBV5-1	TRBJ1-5	CASSWGGQGDGQPQHF	TGCGCCAGCAGCTGGGGGGGACAGGGAGACGGTCAGCCCCAGCATTTT
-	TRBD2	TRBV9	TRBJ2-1	CASSPAGAYNEQFF	TGTGCCAGCAGTCCAGCGGGAGCCTACAATGAGCAGTTCTTC
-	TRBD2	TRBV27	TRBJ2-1	CASSPTGTSYNEQFF	TGTGCCAGCAGTCCCACCGGGACTAGCTACAATGAGCAGTTCTTC
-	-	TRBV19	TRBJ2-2	CASSIIRGGTGELFF	TGTGCCAGTAGTATTATCCGAGGAGGAACCGGGGAGCTGTTTTTT
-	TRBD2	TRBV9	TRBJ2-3	CASSPSASGVLQMSQYF	TGTGCCAGCAGCCCCAGCGCTAGCGGGGTCTTACAGATGTCGCAGTATTTT
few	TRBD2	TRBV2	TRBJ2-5	CASSEWASGGEYF	TGTGCCAGCAGTGAATGGGCTAGCGGGGGGGAGTACTTC
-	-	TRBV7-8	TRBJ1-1	CASSPRTEAAFF	TGTGCCAGCAGCCCTAGGACAGAGGCGGCTTTCTTT
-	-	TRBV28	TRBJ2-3	CASSAPRRQYF	TGTGCCAGCAGCGCCCCGAGGAGACAGTATTTT
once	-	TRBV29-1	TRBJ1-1	CSVVAYEAFF	TGCAGCGTTGTTGCGTATGAAGCTTTCTTT
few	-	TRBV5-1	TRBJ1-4	CASSLMGGEKLFF	TGCGCCAGCAGCTTAATGGGGGGTGAAAAACTGTTTTTT
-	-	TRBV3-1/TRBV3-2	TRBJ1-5	CASSQDGGQYQPQHF	TGTGCCAGCAGCCAAGACGGGGGTCAGTATCAGCCCCAGCATTTT
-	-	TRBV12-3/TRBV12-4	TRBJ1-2	CASSLDRVSSF	TGTGCCAGCAGTCTCGACAGAGTCTCTTCCTTC
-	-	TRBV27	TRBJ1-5	CASSLGQVGNQPQHF	TGTGCCAGCAGTTTAGGGCAGGTTGGCAATCAGCCCCAGCATTTT
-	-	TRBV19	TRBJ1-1	CASEGRGDTEAFF	TGTGCCAGTGAGGGCCGCGGGGACACTGAAGCTTTCTTT
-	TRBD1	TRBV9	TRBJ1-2	CASSGGVGRTGLGYTF	TGTGCCAGCAGCGGAGGAGTAGGTCGGACAGGGCTCGGCTACACCTTC
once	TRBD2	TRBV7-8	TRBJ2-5	CASSSLAGGVETQYF	TGTGCCAGCAGCTCCTTAGCGGGAGGAGTGGAGACCCAGTACTTC
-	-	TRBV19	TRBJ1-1	CASIRHENTEAFF	TGTGCCAGTATCCGACACGAGAACACTGAAGCTTTCTTT
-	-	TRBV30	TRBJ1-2	CAWSGVGYGYTF	TGTGCCTGGAGCGGGGTCGGCTATGGCTACACCTTC
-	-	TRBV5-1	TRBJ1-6	CASSLEHDSPLHF	TGCGCCAGCAGCTTGGAGCACGATTCACCCCTCCACTTT
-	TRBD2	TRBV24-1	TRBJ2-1	CATSDRTSGIGDEQFF	TGTGCCACCAGTGATCGGACTAGCGGGATCGGCGATGAGCAGTTCTTC
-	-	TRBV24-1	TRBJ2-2	CATSDLNSGLNTGELFF	TGTGCCACCAGTGATTTAAACAGCGGGCTTAACACCGGGGAGCTGTTTTTT
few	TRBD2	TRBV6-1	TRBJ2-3	CASSEDLASGRGDTQYF	TGTGCCAGCAGTGAAGATCTCGCTAGCGGGAGAGGTGATACGCAGTATTTT
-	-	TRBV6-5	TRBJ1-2	CARSGAPYGYTF	TGTGCCAGATCAGGGGCACCTTATGGCTACACCTTC
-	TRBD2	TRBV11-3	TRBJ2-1	CASSLVLAGVNEQFF	TGTGCCAGCAGCTTAGTACTAGCGGGAGTAAATGAGCAGTTCTTC
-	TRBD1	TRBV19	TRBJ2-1	CASSHRDRQFF	TGTGCCAGTAGTCACCGGGACAGACAGTTCTTC
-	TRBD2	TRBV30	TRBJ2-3	CAWSSLRTSGGLFTDTQYF	TGTGCCTGGAGTAGCCTTAGGACTAGCGGGGGACTTTTCACAGATACGCAGTATTTT
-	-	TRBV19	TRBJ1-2	CASRGGGAFGYTF	TGTGCCAGTAGAGGCGGGGGCGCATTTGGCTACACCTTC
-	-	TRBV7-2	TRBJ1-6	CASSRSGDNSPLHF	TGTGCCAGCAGCCGTTCAGGGGATAATTCACCCCTCCACTTT
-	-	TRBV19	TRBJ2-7	CASSRAYEQYF	TGTGCCAGTAGTAGAGCCTACGAGCAGTACTTC
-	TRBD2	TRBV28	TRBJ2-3	CASSIIAGGSPDTQYF	TGTGCCAGCAGTATAATAGCGGGAGGATCTCCAGATACGCAGTATTTT
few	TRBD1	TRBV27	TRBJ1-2	CASARDRSAGYTF	TGTGCCAGCGCCCGGGACAGGTCGGCTGGCTACACCTTC
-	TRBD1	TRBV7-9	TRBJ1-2	CASSLALGQGTAYGYTF	TGTGCCAGCAGCTTAGCGTTGGGACAGGGGACGGCCTATGGCTACACCTTC
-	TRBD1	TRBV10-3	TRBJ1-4	CAISDSTGRNEKLFF	TGTGCCATCAGTGATTCGACAGGGAGAAATGAAAAACTGTTTTTT
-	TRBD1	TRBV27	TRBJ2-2	CASSWGAGGPGELFF	TGTGCCAGCAGTTGGGGGGCAGGGGGCCCCGGGGAGCTGTTTTTT
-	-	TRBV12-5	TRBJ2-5	CASGLGGEETQYF	TGTGCTAGTGGTTTGGGGGGGGAAGAGACCCAGTACTTC
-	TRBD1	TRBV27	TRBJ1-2	CASSSTGEFLYGYTF	TGTGCCAGCAGTTCGACAGGGGAATTCCTCTATGGCTACACCTTC
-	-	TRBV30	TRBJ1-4	CAWSVQLGPLFF	TGTGCCTGGAGTGTACAATTGGGGCCGCTGTTTTTT
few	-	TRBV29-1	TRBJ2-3	CSGGGDVRRAYTDTQYF	TGCAGCGGAGGGGGGGACGTCCGAAGAGCATACACAGATACGCAGTATTTT
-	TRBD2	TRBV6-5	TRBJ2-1	CASRRAGVGYNEQFF	TGTGCCAGCAGAAGGGCGGGAGTCGGCTACAATGAGCAGTTCTTC
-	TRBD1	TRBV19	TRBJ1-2	CASSAPTVTGSRDGYTF	TGTGCCAGTAGTGCGCCTACCGTGACAGGGAGTCGGGATGGCTACACCTTC
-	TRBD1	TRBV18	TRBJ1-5	CASSDRESPQHF	TGTGCCAGCTCAGACAGGGAGTCGCCCCAGCATTTT
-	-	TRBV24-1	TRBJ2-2	CATSLARGFAGELFF	TGTGCCACCAGCCTAGCCCGGGGTTTCGCCGGGGAGCTGTTTTTT